The clone carrying this TCR beta chain was picked up many times. Trimming stripped 4 bases from V and 1 base from J, with 4 bases between. CDR1 and CDR2 (germline): SEHNR, FQNEAQ (reference sequence). This CDR3 has 13 residues. The data originate from a study of T-cell memory formation after mild COVID-19. Via MiXCR, TCRdb re-called the 5' RACE reads, giving one row per CDR3 protein. The sample includes hundreds of thousands of distinct CDR3 sequences, about 23% of them seen just once. The sample was PBMCs or a T cell subset sorted from them (not recorded which). The origin of this receptor is an adult woman who had mild COVID-19 (a few samples of this study predate the infection). Cell type and time point are not known. The chain uses TRBV7-9 and TRBJ2-2; D not resolved. CDR3 loop: CASSSKNTGELFF. The CDR3 DNA reads TGTGCCAGCAGCTCTAAGAACACCGGGGAGCTGTTTTTT.